This T cell receptor (beta chain) was sequenced during a study of CD4+ T cells in melanoma. The germline CDR1 and CDR2 sequences are MGHRA and YSYEKL. J was trimmed by 0 bases and V by 3 bases; bases with no gene match: 6. The CDR3 sequence is 18 residues long. Data came from immunoSEQ multiplex PCR; TCRdb stores just in-frame clones and leaves some out. This table holds roughly 13,000 clones, 60% to 85% found once. This clone was counted once. The sequencing input was cells from a culture (not recorded whether cultured in vitro). V gene TRBV4-1 combines with J gene TRBJ2-1; TRBD2 matches 12 bases. This TCR came from a human donor with melanoma. CDR3 region: CASSQAGLAGSSYNEQFF. The CDR3 DNA is TGCGCCAGCAGCCAGGCCGGACTAGCGGGGAGCTCCTACAATGAGCAGTTCTTC.